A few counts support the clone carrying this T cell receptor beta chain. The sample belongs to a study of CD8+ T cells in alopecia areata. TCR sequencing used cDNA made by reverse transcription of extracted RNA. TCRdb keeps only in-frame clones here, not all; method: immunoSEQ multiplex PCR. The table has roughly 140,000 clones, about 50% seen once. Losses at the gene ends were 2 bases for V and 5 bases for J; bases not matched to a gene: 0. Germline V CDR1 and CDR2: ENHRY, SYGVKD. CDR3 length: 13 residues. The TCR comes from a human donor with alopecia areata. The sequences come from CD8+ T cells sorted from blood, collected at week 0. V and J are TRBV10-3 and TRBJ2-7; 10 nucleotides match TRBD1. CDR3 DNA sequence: TGTGCCATCAGTGAGGGGACAGGGGACGAGCAGTACTTC. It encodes CAISEGTGDEQYF.